Included here is one T cell receptor beta chain sequence, with context. The antigen is unknown. Once RNA had been extracted, it was reverse transcribed into cDNA to act as the sequencing template. Repertoires were generated with immunoSEQ multiplex PCR, while TCRdb's copy carries only in-frame clones and drops some. The table records some 130,000 clones, around 49% of them present only once. The source of the sample is a study of CD8+ T cells in alopecia areata. Study information: The study gave tofacitinib for 6 to 18 months, then 6 months off drug.

Both peripheral blood and punch biopsies of lesional scalp skin were obtained from patients who had alopecia areata. General observations from the study: Resident alphabeta T cells of normal skin are also sequenced in scalp samples.

The clonotype was recovered from a human donor with alopecia areata. The material was CD8+ T cells sorted from blood, obtained at week 0.

The CDR3 nucleotides read TGCGCCAGCAGCCCGGGGGCCAGAGCAGATACGCAGTATTTT. Its translation: CASSPGARADTQYF. The chain combines TRBV5-1 with TRBJ2-3, with D possibly called TRBD1 or TRBD2 (6 bases each). Germline CDR1 SGHRS, CDR2 YFSETQ. Trimming took off 4 bases at V and 4 bases at J, with 13 bases between the two ends. This CDR3 has 14 amino acids.